Detailed here is one TCR beta chain. Which antigen it targets is not known. One base away there is no much larger clone; base qualities are not given. The source of the sample is a study of shared clonotypes between healthy human individuals (dated by TCRdb to 2020 to 2022). As for the study more broadly: Three men and a couple of women, aged 18 to 49 years, made up the cohort. Per donor, three plates each were used for CD4 naive and CD4 memory, two for CD8 naive, and one for CD8 memory. To estimate repertoire size and how much clonotype sharing occurs between individuals, the study deeply sequenced the blood TCR repertoires of 4 to 6 healthy adults. Per donor, leukapheresis produced somewhere between about 0.94 and 8.9 billion PBMCs. To increase sequencing depth and limit assay-specific biases, different laboratories used diverse techniques to prepare libraries and sequence TCR repertoires.

The study at large found these results: Pairwise subsampling led to the expectation that sequencing depth would affect the degree of clonotype sharing among donors. Clonotypes shared by all four sorted-subset donors showed higher generation probabilities than non-shared clonotypes. Sharing across a few donors was observed for about 4.8% of naive CD4, 3% to 4% of naive CD8, over 2% of memory CD4, and around 0.4% of memory CD8 clonotypes. The genetic and exposure-history diversity represented was limited by the small number of donors. Larger estimated clonotype richness was generally found for naive subsets than for memory subsets. Sampling was limited to blood, and TCR repertoires in tissue likely differ from TCR repertoires in blood. Rarefaction of sorted-subset datasets indicated incomplete sequencing despite the large sequencing depth.

CD8 naive samples were CD45RO-negative cells positively selected for CCR7, giving a CD45RA+CCR7+ population that excluded TemRA cells. The donors were healthy, HIV-negative adults who had no recently reported acute infections or vaccinations. Every donor was a Caucasian adult residing in Nashville, Tennessee, USA. Blood was collected by leukapheresis, and PBMCs were isolated by Ficoll-Histopaque density gradient centrifugation and then cryopreserved in liquid nitrogen vapor phase. Analytical flow cytometry was used to check the purity and quantity of each magnetically sorted T cell population. Genomic DNA was isolated from each sorted fraction and quantified by UV absorbance on a Nanodrop 2000c. The CDR3 sequence holds 15 residues, the cysteine and phenylalanine included. The kept DNA is CDR3 alone, 45 bases in frame from the first base. CDR1 and CDR2 (SEHNR, FQNEAQ) derive from the germline V gene (reference sequence). V was cut back by 6 bases and J by 3 bases, leaving a gap of 15 bases between them.

Using the deep immunoSEQ assay, multiplex PCR amplified TCR CDR3 regions from genomic DNA. For each cell subset, the extracted genomic DNA was distributed evenly across all wells of several immunoSEQ 96-well plates, and each plate served as one replicate. For sorted subsets, approximately 190 ng of genomic DNA, equivalent to around 30,000 T cell genomes, went into each replicate PCR. Purified libraries were measured with a Qubit 3.0 fluorometer, size-checked on a Bioanalyzer 2100, and measured again with the KAPA Library Quantification kit. Every immunoSEQ 96-well plate was sequenced on a dedicated single-read 150-cycle Illumina NextSeq 550 flow cell. The study's own analysis went as follows. The immunoSEQ output contained only junctional sequences without quality scores, so filtering could not match that applied to full-length reads. To assign V/J genes and CDR3, sequences were annotated against IMGT germline references using PyIR, a Python wrapper for IgBLAST v1.9. Reads were removed for weak V/J assignments (E-value above 1e-6), missing CDR3, stop codons, out-of-frame junctions, or ambiguous translated residues. V3J clonotypes were defined by identical inferred V gene, J gene, and CDR3 amino acid sequence. Percentage overlap between repertoires was computed as shared unique clonotypes divided by the size of the smaller repertoire. Repertoire richness was assessed with RTK rarefaction, the Chao1 estimator, and Recon v2.1 estimates of unobserved clonotypes. OLGA was used to compute generation probabilities for all TCRbeta clonotypes that the gDNA method yielded from several donors. The clones in this table, taken by TCRdb from immuneACCESS, are in-frame only. Not every clone is retained; where verified, under half of the shortfall comes from an unresolved V gene, and the cause of the rest is unknown. The V and J calls and clone size come from that table; D and trimming were worked out from the DNA. In this sample the table shows some 2.1 million clones, over 85% of which occur a single time. Of the sample, about 1.1% is held by the ten largest clones.

The sequence joins TRBV7-9 to TRBJ2-1; the D gene identity is not certain. The specimen was naive CD8+ T cells sorted from blood. The cell subset or site label, as the study defines it: CD45RA+CCR7+. The receptor was isolated from a man between 18 and 29 years old in good health. The nucleotides read TGTGCCAGCAGGGCGGCCATAACGGACTACAATGAGCAGTTCTTC. It specifies CASRAAITDYNEQFF.